This T cell receptor (beta chain) stems from a study of graft-versus-host responses after intestinal transplantation. Study information: Multivisceral, liver-intestinal, or isolated intestinal transplants were received by the recipients.

On this clone itself: Its antigen is not identified.

Notes on the study in general: GvH clones surfaced in recipient marrow, some emerging earlier in ileum or blood. Across patients carrying graft-donor T cell macrochimerism, allografts held high graft-versus-host to host-versus-graft clonal ratios. HvG clone declines early post-transplant were associated with peak circulating GvH levels.

Deletions cut 4 bases from V and 7 bases from J, with 17 bases between. This CDR3 comprises 15 residues. Germline V gene lookup returns CDR1 SGHKS and CDR2 YYEKEE (reference sequence). The table came from immunoSEQ multiplex PCR; TCRdb's copy has only in-frame clones and leaves some out. Of tens of thousands of clones listed, around 83% are singletons. Sequenced here: PBMCs, sampled about 990 days after transplant. The V and J genes are TRBV5-5 and TRBJ1-4; TRBD1 is a possible D gene (5 bases). The sequence derives from a human patient who received an intestinal transplant, so some T cells may come from the graft donor. The CDR3 here is CASSQEASGPEKLFF. CDR3 DNA: TGTGCCAGCAGCCAAGAAGCCTCGGGACCTGAAAAACTGTTTTTT.